This record concerns one TCR beta chain sequence. The antigen remains unidentified. This CDR3 contains 15 residues. Germline CDR1 is MNHEY and CDR2 is SMNVEV (reference sequence). Between the trimmed V and J ends, which lost 3 bases and 6 bases, there was a span of 15 bases. Runs used v3.0 of the immunoSEQ assay and were done at survey level. This table comes from immunoSEQ multiplex PCR, and its TCRdb copy is limited to in-frame clones, with some not included. There are fewer than 25,000 clones in the sample; 80% to 85% occur only once, and roughly 3.2% lies in the top ten. The sample comes from a study of long-term antiretroviral therapy in people with HIV. Whole-study findings and limits: Before ART, certain clones expanded, and these dominated the repertoire at all time points. Among HIV repertoires, CDR3 length ranges were narrower than those of controls.

This material consisted of unsorted PBMCs, taken 1.9 years after starting antiretroviral therapy. This receptor was identified in a woman between 50 and 59 years old with HIV. This chain links TRBV27 with TRBJ1-5, with D possibly matching TRBD1 (5 bases). CDR3 sequence: CASSLGPQGGQPQHF. The CDR3 region has the DNA TGTGCCAGCAGTTTGGGCCCCCAGGGAGGTCAGCCCCAGCATTTT.